This T cell receptor (beta chain) emerged from a study of control samples from healthy donors and cancer patients. The CDR3 totals 17 residues. V shed 3 bases and J 0 bases; nucleotides not matched to a gene: 1. CDR1 LNHDA and CDR2 SQIVND come from the germline V gene (reference sequence). Here immunoSEQ multiplex PCR was the method, and the copy in TCRdb shows in-frame clones only, minus some. The data hold tens of thousands of clones, with about nine tenths observed a single time. The sequenced material came from blood. The rearrangement joins TRBV19 to TRBJ2-5, with 16 bases lining up with TRBD2. This TCR came from a woman between 65 and 79 years old in good health. This chain's CDR3 is CASSMGLAGGNQETQYF. In DNA, the CDR3 is TGTGCCAGTAGTATGGGACTAGCGGGAGGGAACCAAGAGACCCAGTACTTC.